The sequence of this TCR beta chain was determined in a study of T cells in Graves' hyperthyroidism and ophthalmopathy. Study-level findings and limits: Blood samples included most of the expanded thyroid clonotypes exceeding 0.001. The model made its ophthalmopathy prediction, and onset followed a median around 6.9 months later.

Patients were excluded because of uncontrolled infection, other autoimmune disease, pregnancy or lactation. The study based diagnoses on clinical symptoms, serum thyroxine and TRAb, thyroid ultrasound and orbital computed tomography. This clonotype has a count of ten or more. Its target is not known. Per germline, CDR1 KGHSH and CDR2 LQKENI. This CDR3 spans 13 amino acids. V lost 4 bases and J 0 bases, leaving 6 bases between the germline ends. It was RNA transcripts that yielded the amplified TCR beta CDR3 regions. In the first-round RT-PCR of the TCR CDR3, the HTBI primer set was used. TCRdb re-analysed the multiplex PCR reads in MiXCR, keeping a single row per CDR3 protein. Among hundreds of thousands of distinct CDR3 sequences, 13% to 15% were seen once, and the ten largest hold around 13%.

Source material: blood. The chain recombines TRBV18 with TRBJ1-1; D not resolved. The sequence derives from a woman between 45 and 60 years old with Graves' ophthalmopathy. CDR3 DNA sequence: TGTGCCAGCTCACAATCAGTGAACACTGAAGCTTTCTTT. This sequence encodes CASSQSVNTEAFF.